The sequence of this T cell receptor beta chain was determined in a study of blood T cells in healthy people across ages. The study's findings and limits: Long-lived and aged donors differed, with more naive CD4+ cells and higher diversity in the long-lived.

The sample, around 10 milliliters of peripheral blood, was drawn from each donor. A second PCR of roughly 6 to 12 cycles used a sample-barcoded 5' primer and a J-beta primer mix. A template-switch adaptor containing 12 random nucleotides labeled each cDNA molecule. Each single sample gave us at least 3 million CDR3-containing paired-end reads. MiXCR, applied by TCRdb to the 5' RACE reads, yields one record per CDR3 protein. Among hundreds of thousands of distinct CDR3 sequences listed, around 21% were seen once. With regard to this clonotype: Its antigen is as yet unknown.

This CDR3 has 14 residues. The V end was cut by 5 bases, the J end by 2 bases, with 11 bases between. Germline-derived CDR1 and CDR2 are LGHNA and YSLEER. The chain is built from TRBV4-3 and TRBJ2-3; D is uncertain. The specimen was blood. The sequence derives from an older man in good health. The CDR3 here is CASSGDSYTDTQYF. Written as DNA, the CDR3 is TGCGCCAGCAGCGGTGATAGTTACACAGATACGCAGTATTTT.